One and the same sample provided the 8 T cell receptor beta chains below, sequenced in a study of cytomegalovirus exposure and HLA in healthy donors (dated by TCRdb to 2016 to 2017). Libraries were made using the immunoSEQ multiplex PCR assay. For the multiplex PCR, a mixture combining 60 forward primers for TCR Vbeta segments and 13 reverse primers for TCR Jbeta segments was used. TCRdb obtained this table from immuneACCESS and retained in-frame rearrangements with V and J assigned. These tables miss some clones; where compared with another copy, unresolved V genes account for less than half of the shortfall, and the remainder is unexplained. Across this sample there are some 120,000 clones, with approximately 80% seen only once. The top ten clonotypes cover roughly 1.5% of the sample. What was sequenced was PBMCs. These receptors were taken from a woman aged 18-29 years in good health and CMV-seronegative.

This clone was detected only once. The chain links TRBV19 to TRBJ1-5; D is perhaps TRBD1 (5 bases). The CDR3 totals 14 residues. CDR1 is LNHDA, CDR2 SQIVND, per germline (reference sequence). Trimming pared 3 bases from V and 7 bases from J, leaving 13 bases between. The CDR3 nucleotides are TGTGCCAGTAGTATCGGCAGGCGGGACCAGCCCCAGCATTTT. Translation: CASSIGRRDQPQHF.

The chain recombines TRBV7-2 with TRBJ1-2, with D possibly TRBD1 on 6 matching bases. There are 14 residues in the CDR3. Trimming pared 1 base from V and 4 bases from J, leaving 10 bases between. The germline V gene encodes CDR1 SGHTA and CDR2 FQGNSA. The CDR3 sequence: CASSLGQALYGYTF. The CDR3 region has the DNA TGTGCCAGCAGCTTAGGACAGGCACTCTATGGCTACACCTTC.

This rearrangement joins TRBV6-5 to TRBJ1-6; TRBD1 is a possible D gene (5 bases). The germline V and J ends were trimmed by 6 bases and 10 bases, with 19 bases remaining between them. Per germline, CDR1 MNHEY and CDR2 SVGAGI. The CDR3 extends over 15 amino acids. In nucleotides, the CDR3 is TGTGCCAGCAGCCCCGGGGGGGGTTTTTCGTCACCCCTCCACTTT. It encodes CASSPGGGFSSPLHF.

J is TRBJ1-3 and V is TRBV4-2; 7 nucleotides line up with TRBD1. This CDR3 has 16 amino acids. Germline V gene sequence: CDR1 LGHNA, CDR2 YNFKEQ. V gave up 4 bases and J gave up 8 bases; unmatched junction bases: 14. CDR3 sequence: CASSPRDSPRWDTIYF. The CDR3 coding sequence is TGTGCCAGCAGCCCGCGGGACAGCCCCCGCTGGGACACCATATATTTT.

The chain combines TRBV14 with TRBJ2-7; TRBD2 might be the D (5 bases). The length of the CDR3 is 14 residues. CDR1 and CDR2 (germline): SGHDN, FVKESK. V was cut by 0 bases and J by 3 bases, with 9 bases left in between. As DNA, the CDR3 is TGTGCCAGCAGCCAAGATCCTCGGGACTACGAGCAGTACTTC. It is translated as CASSQDPRDYEQYF.

V usage is TRBV6-6 and J usage is TRBJ1-5; 8 nucleotides align to TRBD1. The length of the CDR3 is 14 residues. J gave up 5 bases and V 2 bases, and 2 bases lay outside the gene matches. Germline V gene lookup returns CDR1 MNHNY and CDR2 SVGAGI (reference sequence). CDR3 region: CASSYTTGDQPQHF. CDR3 DNA: TGTGCCAGCAGTTACACGACAGGGGATCAGCCCCAGCATTTT.

This clone occurred a few times. The junction differs from germline at one of its ends, possibly a read error. This rearrangement joins TRBV10-2 to TRBJ2-6; 8 bases are shared with TRBD1. Germline lookup yields CDR1 WSHSY and CDR2 SAAADI. This CDR3 contains 19 residues. As DNA, the CDR3 is TGCGCCAGCAGTGACACCGAGACAGGGGATTACTCTGGGGCCAACGGCCTGACTTTC. It encodes CASSDTETGDYSGANGLTF.

The gene calls are TRBV5-1 and TRBJ1-2; TRBD1 agrees at 10 bases. The CDR3 loop spans 16 amino acids. From germline, CDR1 is SGHRS and CDR2 YFSETQ. The J segment lost 5 bases and the V segment lost 3 bases, leaving 10 bases of the junction unmatched. The CDR3 sequence is CASSSPGQGKRYGYTF. In nucleotides, the CDR3 is TGCGCCAGCAGCTCTCCGGGACAGGGGAAGAGATATGGCTACACCTTC. Full variable domain (outside the CDR3, taken from reference TRBV5-1 and TRBJ1-2): KAGVTQTPRYLIKTRGQQVTLSCSPISGHRSVSWYQQTPGQGLQFLFEYFSETQRNKGNFPGRFSGRQFSNSRSEMNVSTLELGDSALYLCASSSPGQGKRYGYTFGSGTRLTVV.